A single sample gave rise to the 28 T cell receptor beta chains below, sequenced in a study of vaccination and CD4 T cells after COVID-19 (dated by TCRdb to between 2021 and 2024). Libraries were built with PCR. This sample was sequenced with an Illumina iSeq 100. DNA from cultured CD4+ T cells was subjected to TCR sequencing with the Oncomine TCR Beta short-read assay at the Johns Hopkins FTIC core. Clones were called with MiXCR by TCRdb after fastp trimmed the public reads at Q25, and only in-frame beta chains were retained. Entries that share a CDR3 protein sequence are merged under the most common genes and DNA. For this sample the table gives thousands of distinct CDR3 sequences, of which about 29% were detected only once. 33% of the sample rests with the top ten. No antigen has been identified for these receptors. The label giving this sample's treatment or condition can be read as: approximately 9-day PBMC culture with coronavirus spike peptide pools or control peptides (ViraFEST assay). CD4+ T cells from unexposed donors were collected before the COVID-19 pandemic (2011-2018).

The sequenced sample consisted of CD4+ T cells from blood, cultured in vitro. All receptors derive from a human donor in good health.

The V and J genes are TRBV19 and TRBJ2-1, with 15 positions matching TRBD2. With 10 bases clipped from V and 0 bases from J, the junction kept 13 bases outside the gene matches. This CDR3 has 19 amino acids. Germline V gives CDR1 LNHDA, CDR2 SQIVND (reference sequence). The CDR3 nucleotides are TGTGCCACCCGGGGACTAGCGGGGGGCGTCCGCGGCTCCTACAATGAGCAGTTCTTC. Its protein is CATRGLAGGVRGSYNEQFF.

Concerning this clonotype: A read error may account for a junction end that differs from germline. V is TRBV20-1 and J is TRBJ1-5; tentatively, D is TRBD1 (5 bases). Germline lookup yields CDR1 DFQATT and CDR2 SNEGSKA (reference sequence). This CDR3 comprises 14 residues. The chain's CDR3 is CGANSGGSAQPQHF. The CDR3 region has the DNA TGCGGTGCAAACAGTGGGGGGAGTGCTCAGCCCCAGCATTTT.

Sample share makes this clonotype medium-sized. This chain uses TRBV10-1 with TRBJ2-1, with 10 bases lining up with TRBD2. V lost 8 bases to trimming and J lost 7 bases; unmatched junction nucleotides: 11. This CDR3 is 15 amino acids long. CDR1 is WNHNN, CDR2 SYGVQD, per germline (reference sequence). In DNA form, the CDR3 reads TGCGCCAGCTACTCCGGACTAGCGGTTGCAAATGAGCAGTTCTTC. Encoded protein: CASYSGLAVANEQFF.

CDR3 sequence: CASSIRGVFNFYGYTF. The DNA for the CDR3 is TGTGCCAGCAGCATCCGAGGGGTCTTTAACTTCTATGGCTACACCTTC. The chain couples TRBV21-1 to TRBJ1-2; TRBD1 is the table's D call and was not checked against the DNA. TRBV21-1 is shown as a pseudogene. The CDR3 is 16 amino acids.

This clonotype came up a few times. The chain uses TRBV2 and TRBJ1-2; D is undetermined. The CDR3 has 14 residues. Germline CDR1 is SNHLY and CDR2 is FYNNEI. With 4 bases removed from V and 0 bases from J, the gap between germline ends came to 9 bases. CDR3 in DNA: TGTGCCAGCAGTGTTGAGAACACTAACTATGGCTACACCTTC. Amino acids: CASSVENTNYGYTF.

This clonotype was recorded a few times. This rearrangement joins TRBV5-1 to TRBJ2-3; unclear D gene. Germline loops: CDR1 SGHRS, CDR2 YFSETQ. V lost 0 bases, J lost 2 bases, and 10 bases lay in between. CDR3 length: 15 residues. Here the CDR3 DNA reads TGCGCCAGCAGCTTGGCCTGGCCGCTCACAGATACGCAGTATTTT. The encoded protein is CASSLAWPLTDTQYF.

CDR3 nucleotides: TGCGCCAGCAGTCCGATACAGGGCGGCCAAGAGACCCAGTACTTC. This codes for CASSPIQGGQETQYF. The chain joins TRBV5-1 to TRBJ2-5; the D gene is possibly TRBD1 (6 bases). The V gene lost 5 bases and the J gene lost 1 base, with 15 bases spanning the gap. The CDR3 totals 15 residues. Germline values: CDR1 SGHRS, CDR2 YFSETQ.

This chain joins TRBV6-1 and TRBJ2-2; the match to TRBD2 covers 8 bases. The CDR3 runs to 14 residues. Losses at the gene ends were 8 bases for V and 6 bases for J; bases not matched to a gene: 8. CDR1 and CDR2 (germline): MNHNS, SASEGT. This CDR3 is CASGRGLGSGELFF. The CDR3 nucleotides read TGTGCCAGCGGACGGGGACTAGGATCCGGGGAGCTGTTTTTT.

The V gene is TRBV18, the J gene TRBJ2-3, with D possibly called TRBD1 or TRBD2 (5 bases each). From germline, CDR1 is KGHSH and CDR2 LQKENI. Trimming pared 2 bases from V and 5 bases from J, leaving 17 bases between. The CDR3 spans 16 residues. CDR3 nucleotides: TGTGCCAGCTCACCAGTGACGGCACAGGCGGGAGATACGCAGTATTTT. Protein: CASSPVTAQAGDTQYF.

The genes are TRBV10-3 and TRBJ1-1, with no clear D. Germline CDR1 is ENHRY and CDR2 is SYGVKD. V was cut by 0 bases and J by 6 bases, with 11 bases left in between. The CDR3 contains 14 residues. The CDR3 reads CAISESPSIAEAFF. DNA of the CDR3: TGTGCCATCAGTGAGTCCCCTTCGATCGCTGAAGCTTTCTTT.

A word on this clonotype: At one end, the junction sequence differs from germline, possibly due to a read error. The chain combines TRBV6-5 with TRBJ1-5, with 7 bases fitting TRBD1. The length of the CDR3 is 19 residues. Germline CDR1 MNHEY, CDR2 SVGAGI. The CDR3 nucleotides read TGTGCCAGCAGTTATAATTGGGGATCCACAGGGGCGAGCAATCGGCCCCAGCATTTT. Its translation is CASSYNWGSTGASNRPQHF.

The chain combines TRBV11-1 with TRBJ2-1; weak D call: TRBD2 (6 bases). This CDR3 contains 16 residues. The V gene lost 5 bases and the J gene lost 4 bases, with 18 bases spanning the gap. CDR1 is SGHAT and CDR2 is FQDESV in the germline V gene (reference sequence). CDR3 in amino acids: CASSRRIADRYNEQFF. CDR3 nucleotide sequence: TGTGCCAGCAGCCGTCGCATAGCGGACCGTTACAATGAGCAGTTCTTC.

In its sample, this clonotype ranks as medium-sized. The CDR3 region is CASSFKNSMGADTQYF. In nucleotides, the CDR3 is TGTGCCAGCAGCTTTAAGAACTCCATGGGGGCAGATACGCAGTATTTT. The chain uses TRBV7-9 and TRBJ2-3; D assignment may be TRBD1 or TRBD2 (5 bases each). Germline V gives CDR1 SEHNR, CDR2 FQNEAQ (reference sequence). Trimming removed 3 bases at V and 4 bases at J, with 17 bases between. The CDR3 covers 16 residues.

In this sample, this clonotype turned up a few times. V and J are TRBV6-1 and TRBJ1-1; weak D call: TRBD1 (5 bases). The V gene lost 1 base and the J gene lost 5 bases, with 8 bases spanning the gap. Looked up from germline, CDR1 is MNHNS and CDR2 is SASEGT. The CDR3 covers 13 residues. The CDR3 DNA follows: TGTGCCAGCAGTGAAGTAGGGGAAACTGAAGCTTTCTTT. This translates into CASSEVGETEAFF.

The chain couples TRBV18 to TRBJ1-5; D is possibly TRBD1 (5 bases). In germline, CDR1 is KGHSH, CDR2 LQKENI. The CDR3 is 14 amino acids. Trimming took off 6 bases at V and 2 bases at J, with 11 bases between the two ends. This chain's CDR3 is CASSQLTGNQPQHF. The CDR3 bases are TGTGCCAGCTCGCAATTGACAGGCAATCAGCCCCAGCATTTT.

CDR3 DNA sequence: TGTGCCAGCAGCTTTGGCGGGAGCTCCTACGAGCAGTACTTC. It yields the protein CASSFGGSSYEQYF. V and J are TRBV5-4 and TRBJ2-7; 7 positions match TRBD2. The CDR3 runs 14 residues. Germline V lookup: CDR1 SGHNT, CDR2 YYREEE (reference sequence). V lost 2 bases and J lost 0; bases outside the gene matches: 2.

V and J are TRBV3-1 and TRBJ1-2; perhaps TRBD1 as D (6 bases). The V and J ends lost 4 bases and 4 bases respectively, with 16 bases between them. CDR1 and CDR2 from the germline V gene are LGHDT and YNNKEL (reference sequence). CDR3 length equals 15 residues. The CDR3 region is CASSPRTARGYGYTF. CDR3 in DNA: TGTGCCAGCAGCCCCCGTACCGCCAGGGGCTATGGCTACACCTTC. Drawing the rest from reference TRBV3-1 and TRBJ1-2, the complete variable domain is DTAVSQTPKYLVTQMGNDKSIKCEQNLGHDTMYWYKQDSKKFLKIMFSYNNKELIINETVPNRFSPKSPDKAHLNLHINSLELGDSAVYFCASSPRTARGYGYTFGSGTRLTVV.

The J gene is TRBJ1-2, the V gene TRBV27; D gene unclear. In germline, CDR1 is MNHEY, CDR2 SMNVEV (reference sequence). The CDR3 runs to 13 residues. The V end lost 5 bases, the J end lost 0 bases, and 7 bases lay between the germline ends. For the CDR3, the DNA is TGTGCCAGCAGTAGCGACGCTAACTATGGCTACACCTTC. The encoded protein is CASSSDANYGYTF.

There are a few counts of this clonotype. The gene calls are TRBV6-5 and TRBJ2-2, with TRBD1 as a possible D gene (5 bases). The V gene's germline CDR1 is MNHEY and CDR2 SVGAGI. The V end lost 4 bases, the J end lost 3 bases, and 12 bases lay between the germline ends. The CDR3 length is 15 residues. CDR3 DNA sequence: TGTGCCAGCAGTTCGGACATATACTACACCGGGGAGCTGTTTTTT. Translation gives CASSSDIYYTGELFF.

The chain joins TRBV12-3 or TRBV12-4 to TRBJ1-5, with a possible D match to TRBD1 (5 bases). The CDR3 is made up of 14 amino acids. The CDR3 DNA is TGTGTCCCGGGGCCCCTGACTAAGGATCAGCCCCAGCATTTT. It is translated as CVPGPLTKDQPQHF.

The chain recombines TRBV3-1 with TRBJ2-5; the D gene is possibly TRBD2 (7 bases). The CDR3 has 16 amino acids. Germline V gene data show CDR1 as LGHDT and CDR2 as YNNKEL (reference sequence). V was pared by 3 bases and J by 1 base, with 15 bases between. The CDR3 spells CASSHLWGGGQETQYF. CDR3 DNA sequence: TGTGCCAGCAGCCATTTGTGGGGGGGCGGCCAAGAGACCCAGTACTTC.

In nucleotides, the CDR3 is TGCAGTGCTAGTGGGGGGAGCTTCACCGGGGAGCTGTTTTTT. This sequence encodes CSASGGSFTGELFF. The chain uses TRBV20-1 and TRBJ2-2, with D tentatively TRBD2 (6 bases). There are 14 residues in the CDR3. Per germline, CDR1 DFQATT and CDR2 SNEGSKA (reference sequence). Trimming cost V 3 bases and J 4 bases, with 12 bases left between them.

V and J are TRBV3-1 and TRBJ2-1; 10 bases map to TRBD2. This CDR3 is 16 amino acids long. Germline V CDR1 and CDR2: LGHDT, YNNKEL (reference sequence). Trimming at V came to 0 bases and at J to 7 bases, leaving 6 bases not matched to a gene. The CDR3 DNA reads as TGTGCCAGCAGCCAAGATCGGCTAGCGGGGGTGAATGAGCAGTTCTTC. As protein: CASSQDRLAGVNEQFF.

The chain joins TRBV20-1 to TRBJ1-5; no clear D. CDR3 length: 13 amino acids. Germline V lookup: CDR1 DFQATT, CDR2 SNEGSKA (reference sequence). Trimming removed 3 bases at V and 5 bases at J, with 11 bases between. The CDR3 bases are TGCAGTGCTAGTAACGCCCAGCATCAGCCCCAGCATTTT. Translation: CSASNAQHQPQHF.

The gene calls are TRBV6-2 or TRBV6-3 and TRBJ1-2; weak D call: TRBD1 (5 bases). V lost 2 bases and J 4 bases, leaving 8 bases between the germline ends. The CDR3 contains 13 residues. Looked up from germline, CDR1 is MNHEY and CDR2 is SVGEGT. Here the CDR3 reads CASSYKGTYGYTF. CDR3 DNA sequence: TGTGCCAGCAGTTACAAGGGGACCTATGGCTACACCTTC.

The chain couples TRBV5-1 to TRBJ1-2; D unclear. Trimming pared 1 base from V and 4 bases from J, leaving 8 bases between. Germline V CDR1 and CDR2: SGHRS, YFSETQ. The CDR3 runs 13 residues. CDR3 amino acids: CASSLSSVYGYTF. For the CDR3, the DNA is TGCGCCAGCAGCTTGAGTTCGGTCTATGGCTACACCTTC.

This clonotype was counted only a few times. The chain couples TRBV19 to TRBJ2-2, with D perhaps TRBD1 (6 bases). The CDR3 runs to 12 residues. Trimming took off 8 bases at V and 5 bases at J, with 9 bases between the two ends. Germline V gene lookup returns CDR1 LNHDA and CDR2 SQIVND (reference sequence). The CDR3 spells CASSGATGELFF. CDR3 DNA sequence: TGTGCCAGTTCAGGGGCGACCGGGGAGCTGTTTTTT.

The chain couples TRBV7-6 to TRBJ2-2; 7 bases are shared with TRBD1. CDR3 length: 15 amino acids. With 5 bases clipped from V and 3 bases from J, the junction kept 6 bases outside the gene matches. Germline CDR1 SGHVS, CDR2 FNYEAQ. The CDR3 region has the DNA TGTGCCAGCAGCGGCGACAGGGCATACACCGGGGAGCTGTTTTTT. This codes for CASSGDRAYTGELFF.